The subject of this entry is one TCR beta chain. The record originates from a study of blood T cell repertoires in COVID-19. Study at large: Donors in the United States, Italy and Spain gave samples during acute or convalescent COVID-19. Sample material is recorded as cDNA or gDNA derived from T cells, B-cell-depleted T cells, or PBMCs.

Original processing notes: Cell counts per sample came from amplifying reference gene primers. Here immunoSEQ multiplex PCR was the method, and the copy in TCRdb shows in-frame clones only, minus some. V and J calls and clone size come straight from that table; D and trimming were deduced from the DNA. The sample lists about 140,000 clones, about 87% occurring once. The CDR3 has 15 residues. Per the germline V gene, CDR1 is MNHEY and CDR2 is SMNVEV (reference sequence). The V end was cut by 6 bases, the J end by 3 bases, with 14 bases between. The chain employs TRBV27 and TRBJ1-4; no clear D. The sequenced sample was peripheral blood. The clonotype originates from a woman of 80 years or more with acute or convalescent COVID-19. The CDR3 DNA reads TGTGCCAGCAGCCCTGCGAGGGCCCCTAATGAAAAACTGTTTTTT. It translates to CASSPARAPNEKLFF.